The 3 T cell receptor beta chains in this list originate from one sample, sequenced in a study of T-cell reconstitution after alpha-beta-depleted transplantation in children. It was with unique molecular identifiers that the TCRbeta library was prepared. TCRdb independently ran MiXCR on the PCR reads; one entry per CDR3 protein. This table has fewer than 750,000 distinct CDR3 sequences, 23% appearing once. The specimen was PBMCs, mostly from graft donor cells, collected 360 days after TCRalphabeta/CD19-depleted stem cell transplant. Receptors originate from a boy in the first two years of life who had a stem cell transplant for acute myeloid leukemia, so the T cells may come from the graft donor.

This clonotype has a handful of counts. This chain joins TRBV7-8 and TRBJ2-1; 9 nucleotides line up with TRBD2. Germline lookup yields CDR1 SGHVS and CDR2 FQNEAQ. The CDR3 has 18 amino acids. Trimming cost V 0 bases and J 4 bases; bases outside gene matches: 10. CDR3 nucleotides: TGTGCCAGCAGCTTAGCGTATACCCCTAGCGGGGTATACAATGAGCAGTTCTTC. Translating gives CASSLAYTPSGVYNEQFF.

J is TRBJ2-1 and V is TRBV24-1; no clear D gene. The CDR3 is made up of 12 amino acids. Germline CDR1 reads KGHDR; CDR2 reads SFDVKD. V gave up 4 bases and J gave up 15 bases, with 15 bases separating them. The DNA for the CDR3 is TGTGCCACCAGTGAGCCAGTATTCCACAGGTTCTTC. Residues: CATSEPVFHRFF.

This clonotype was seen repeatedly, ten times or more. The chain joins TRBV29-1 to TRBJ2-4; 7 nucleotides agree with TRBD2. This CDR3 is 11 amino acids long. J lost 6 bases, V lost 6 bases, and 2 bases had no gene match. Looked up from germline, CDR1 is SQVTM and CDR2 is ANQGSEA. CDR3 nucleotides: TGCAGCGTGGGAGGGGTAAACATTCAGTACTTC. Protein product: CSVGGVNIQYF.